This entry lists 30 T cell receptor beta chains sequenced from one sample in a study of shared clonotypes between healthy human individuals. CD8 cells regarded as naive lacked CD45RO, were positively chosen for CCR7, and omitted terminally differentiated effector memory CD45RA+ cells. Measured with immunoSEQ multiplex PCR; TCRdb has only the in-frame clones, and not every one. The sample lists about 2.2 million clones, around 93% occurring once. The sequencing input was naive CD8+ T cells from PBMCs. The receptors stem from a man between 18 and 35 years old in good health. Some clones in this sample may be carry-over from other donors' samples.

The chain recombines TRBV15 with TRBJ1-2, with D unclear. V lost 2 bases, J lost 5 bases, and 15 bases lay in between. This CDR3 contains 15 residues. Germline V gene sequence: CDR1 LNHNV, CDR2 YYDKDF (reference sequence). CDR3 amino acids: CATSRPDGVGYGYTF. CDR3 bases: TGTGCCACCAGCAGACCCGACGGAGTGGGGTATGGCTACACCTTC.

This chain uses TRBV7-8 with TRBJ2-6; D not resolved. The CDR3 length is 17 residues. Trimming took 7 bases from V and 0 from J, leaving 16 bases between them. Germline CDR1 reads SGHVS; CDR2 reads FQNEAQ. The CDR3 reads CASTVNPLRSGANVLTF. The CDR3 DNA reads TGTGCCAGCACCGTTAATCCCCTCCGCTCTGGGGCCAACGTCCTGACTTTC. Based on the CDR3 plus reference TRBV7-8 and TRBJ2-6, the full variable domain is GAGVSQSPRYKVAKRGQDVALRCDPISGHVSLFWYQQALGQGPEFLTYFQNEAQLDKSGLPSDRFFAERPEGSVSTLKIQRTQQEDSAVYLCASTVNPLRSGANVLTFGAGSRLTVL.

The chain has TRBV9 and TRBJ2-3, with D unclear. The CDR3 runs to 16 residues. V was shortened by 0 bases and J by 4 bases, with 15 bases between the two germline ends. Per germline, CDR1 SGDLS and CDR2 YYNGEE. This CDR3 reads CASSVVFGTPADTQYF. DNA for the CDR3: TGTGCCAGCAGCGTAGTCTTCGGAACCCCGGCAGATACGCAGTATTTT.

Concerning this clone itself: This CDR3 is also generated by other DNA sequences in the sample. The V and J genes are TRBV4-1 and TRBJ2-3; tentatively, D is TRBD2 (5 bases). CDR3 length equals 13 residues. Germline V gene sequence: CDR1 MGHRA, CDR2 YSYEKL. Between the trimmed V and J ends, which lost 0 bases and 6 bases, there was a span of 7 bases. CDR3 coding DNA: TGCGCCAGCAGCCAAGAGGGAGCTGATACGCAGTATTTT. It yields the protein CASSQEGADTQYF.

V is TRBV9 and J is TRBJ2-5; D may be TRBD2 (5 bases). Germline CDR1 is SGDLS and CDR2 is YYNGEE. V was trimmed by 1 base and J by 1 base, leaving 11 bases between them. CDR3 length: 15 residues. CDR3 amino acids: CASSVTDRGQETQYF. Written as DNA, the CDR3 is TGTGCCAGCAGCGTAACGGATCGGGGCCAAGAGACCCAGTACTTC.

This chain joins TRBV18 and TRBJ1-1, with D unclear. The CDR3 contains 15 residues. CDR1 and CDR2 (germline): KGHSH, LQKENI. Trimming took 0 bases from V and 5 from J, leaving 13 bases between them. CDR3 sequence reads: CASSPPRLGNTEAFF. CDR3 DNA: TGTGCCAGCTCACCACCCCGGTTAGGGAATACTGAAGCTTTCTTT. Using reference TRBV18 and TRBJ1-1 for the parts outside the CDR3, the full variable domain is NAGVMQNPRHLVRRRGQEARLRCSPMKGHSHVYWYRQLPEEGLKFMVYLQKENIIDESGMPKERFSAEFPKEGPSILRIQQVVRGDSAAYFCASSPPRLGNTEAFFGQGTRLTVV.

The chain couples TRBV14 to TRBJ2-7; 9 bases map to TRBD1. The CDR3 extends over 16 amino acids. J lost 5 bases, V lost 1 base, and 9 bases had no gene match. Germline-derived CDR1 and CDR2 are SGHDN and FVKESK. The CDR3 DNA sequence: TGTGCCAGCAGCCAAGGGGGGCCCGGGACAGGGAACGAGCAGTACTTC. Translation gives CASSQGGPGTGNEQYF.

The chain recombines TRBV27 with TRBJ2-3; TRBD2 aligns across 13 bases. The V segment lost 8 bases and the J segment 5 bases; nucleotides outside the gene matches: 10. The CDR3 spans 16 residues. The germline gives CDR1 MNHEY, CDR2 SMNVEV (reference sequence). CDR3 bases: TGTGCCAGCGCCGGACTAGCGGGAGTAGGGATAGATACGCAGTATTTT. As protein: CASAGLAGVGIDTQYF.

CDR3 nucleotides: TGTGCCAGCAGCTTGGGGCGGGATTTGGTCTATTCCTACAATGAGCAGTTCTTC. This sequence encodes CASSLGRDLVYSYNEQFF. J is TRBJ2-1 and V is TRBV5-8; D possibly corresponds to TRBD2 (6 bases). CDR1 is SGHTS, CDR2 YDEGEE, per germline. V was clipped by 0 bases and J by 1 base, with 17 bases between them. CDR3 size: 18 residues. The variable domain in full, with the rest retrieved from reference TRBV5-8 and TRBJ2-1, is EAGVTQSPTHLIKTRGQQATLRCSPISGHTSVYWYQQALGLGLQFLLWYDEGEERNRGNFPPRFSGRQFPNYSSELNVNALELEDSALYLCASSLGRDLVYSYNEQFFGPGTRLTVL.

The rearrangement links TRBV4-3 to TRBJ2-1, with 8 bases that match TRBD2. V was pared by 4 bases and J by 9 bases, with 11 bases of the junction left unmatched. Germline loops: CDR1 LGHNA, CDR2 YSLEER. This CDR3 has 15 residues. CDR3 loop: CASSPLAANYGEQFF. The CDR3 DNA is TGCGCCAGCAGCCCACTAGCGGCGAATTACGGTGAGCAGTTCTTC.

CDR3 loop: CASSQATVMTGGMYEQYF. The CDR3 DNA follows: TGTGCCAGCAGCCAAGCAACGGTAATGACAGGGGGCATGTACGAGCAGTACTTC. The chain is built from TRBV14 and TRBJ2-7, with 10 bases aligning to TRBD1. CDR1 SGHDN and CDR2 FVKESK come from the germline V gene. CDR3 size: 18 residues. The J segment lost 4 bases and the V segment lost 1 base, leaving 13 bases of the junction unmatched.

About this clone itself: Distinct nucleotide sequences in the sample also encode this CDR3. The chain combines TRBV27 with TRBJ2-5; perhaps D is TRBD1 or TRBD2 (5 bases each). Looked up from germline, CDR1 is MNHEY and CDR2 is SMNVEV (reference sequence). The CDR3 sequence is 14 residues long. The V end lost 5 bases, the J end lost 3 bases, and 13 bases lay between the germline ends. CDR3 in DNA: TGTGCCAGCAGTCTACGGGACCCCAAAGAGACCCAGTACTTC. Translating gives CASSLRDPKETQYF.

The CDR3 nucleotides read TGTGCCTGGAGTGGTTACAGGGATAGCAATCAGCCCCAGCATTTT. Protein sequence: CAWSGYRDSNQPQHF. The chain joins TRBV30 to TRBJ1-5; the D gene is possibly TRBD1 (6 bases). The CDR3 is 15 amino acids. Trimming stripped 1 base from V and 0 bases from J, with 10 bases between. Germline V gene data show CDR1 as GTSNPN and CDR2 as SVGIG (reference sequence).

The CDR3 sequence is CASSPRLAGDRTNEQFF. DNA for the CDR3: TGTGCCAGCAGTCCCCGGCTAGCGGGAGACCGTACCAATGAGCAGTTCTTC. The J gene is TRBJ2-1, the V gene TRBV27; 10 bases map to TRBD2. From germline, CDR1 is MNHEY and CDR2 SMNVEV (reference sequence). The V gene end was trimmed by 5 bases and the J gene end by 6 bases; junction bases not matched to a gene: 13. The CDR3 totals 17 residues.

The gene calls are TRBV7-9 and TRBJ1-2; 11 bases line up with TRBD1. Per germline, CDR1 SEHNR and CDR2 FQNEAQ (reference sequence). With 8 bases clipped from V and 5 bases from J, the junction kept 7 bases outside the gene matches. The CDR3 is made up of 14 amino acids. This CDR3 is CASVKGDRGYGYTF. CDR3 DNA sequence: TGTGCCAGCGTGAAGGGGGACAGGGGGTATGGCTACACCTTC.

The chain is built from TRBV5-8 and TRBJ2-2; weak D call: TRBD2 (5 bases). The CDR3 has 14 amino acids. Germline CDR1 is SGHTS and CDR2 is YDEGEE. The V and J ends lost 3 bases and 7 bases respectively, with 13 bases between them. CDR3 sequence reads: CASSSVYAGGELFF. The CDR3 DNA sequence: TGTGCCAGCAGCTCGGTTTACGCGGGCGGGGAGCTGTTTTTT. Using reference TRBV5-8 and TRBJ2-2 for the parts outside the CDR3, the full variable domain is EAGVTQSPTHLIKTRGQQATLRCSPISGHTSVYWYQQALGLGLQFLLWYDEGEERNRGNFPPRFSGRQFPNYSSELNVNALELEDSALYLCASSSVYAGGELFFGEGSRLTVL.

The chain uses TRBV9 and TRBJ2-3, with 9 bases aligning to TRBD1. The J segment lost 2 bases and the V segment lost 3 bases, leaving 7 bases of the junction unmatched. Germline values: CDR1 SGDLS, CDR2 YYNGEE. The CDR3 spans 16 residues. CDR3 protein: CASSENRDRDTDTQYF. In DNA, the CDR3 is TGTGCCAGCAGCGAAAACCGGGACAGGGACACAGATACGCAGTATTTT. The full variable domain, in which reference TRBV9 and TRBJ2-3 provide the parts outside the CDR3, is DSGVTQTPKHLITATGQRVTLRCSPRSGDLSVYWYQQSLDQGLQFLIQYYNGEERAKGNILERFSAQQFPDLHSELNLSSLELGDSALYFCASSENRDRDTDTQYFGPGTRLTVL.

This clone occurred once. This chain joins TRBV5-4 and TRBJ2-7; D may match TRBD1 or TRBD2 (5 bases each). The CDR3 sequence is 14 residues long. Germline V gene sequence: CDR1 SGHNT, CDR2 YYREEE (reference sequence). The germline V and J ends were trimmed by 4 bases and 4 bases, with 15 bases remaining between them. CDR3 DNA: TGTGCCAGCAGCATCTATCGGGACGTGTACGAGCAGTACTTC. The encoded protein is CASSIYRDVYEQYF.

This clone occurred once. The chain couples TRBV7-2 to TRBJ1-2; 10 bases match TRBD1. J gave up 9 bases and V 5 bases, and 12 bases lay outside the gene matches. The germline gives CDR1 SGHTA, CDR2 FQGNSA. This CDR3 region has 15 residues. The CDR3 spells CASSDRPGTGVRYTF. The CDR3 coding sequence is TGTGCCAGCAGCGACCGACCCGGGACAGGGGTTCGCTACACCTTC.

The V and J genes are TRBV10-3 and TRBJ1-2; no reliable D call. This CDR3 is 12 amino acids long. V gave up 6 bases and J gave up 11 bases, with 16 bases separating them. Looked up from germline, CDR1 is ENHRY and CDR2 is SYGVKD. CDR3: CAIRSISESYTF. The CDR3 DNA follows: TGTGCCATCAGGTCAATCAGCGAAAGTTACACCTTC.

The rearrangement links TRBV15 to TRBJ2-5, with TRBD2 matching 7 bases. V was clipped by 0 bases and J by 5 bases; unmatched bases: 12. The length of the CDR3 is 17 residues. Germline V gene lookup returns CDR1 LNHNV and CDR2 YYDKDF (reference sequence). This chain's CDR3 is CATSRDPGTYGGETQYF. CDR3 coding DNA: TGTGCCACCAGCAGAGATCCTGGGACGTACGGGGGGGAGACCCAGTACTTC.

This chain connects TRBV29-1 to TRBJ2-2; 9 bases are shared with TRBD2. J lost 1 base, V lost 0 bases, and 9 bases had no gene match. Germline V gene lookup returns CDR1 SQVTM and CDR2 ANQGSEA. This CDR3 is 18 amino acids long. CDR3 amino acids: CSVEDARVSGRNTGELFF. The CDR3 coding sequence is TGCAGCGTTGAAGATGCCCGAGTTAGCGGGAGGAACACCGGGGAGCTGTTTTTT.

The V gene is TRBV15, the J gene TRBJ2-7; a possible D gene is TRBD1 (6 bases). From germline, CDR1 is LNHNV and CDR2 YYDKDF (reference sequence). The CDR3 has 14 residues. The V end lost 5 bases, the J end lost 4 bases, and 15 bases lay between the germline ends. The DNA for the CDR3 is TGTGCCACCAGCCACCTTGGGGGCGCGTACGAGCAGTACTTC. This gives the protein CATSHLGGAYEQYF. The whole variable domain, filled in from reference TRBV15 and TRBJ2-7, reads DAMVIQNPRYQVTQFGKPVTLSCSQTLNHNVMYWYQQKSSQAPKLLFHYYDKDFNNEADTPDNFQSRRPNTSFCFLDIRSPGLGDTAMYLCATSHLGGAYEQYFGPGTRLTVT.

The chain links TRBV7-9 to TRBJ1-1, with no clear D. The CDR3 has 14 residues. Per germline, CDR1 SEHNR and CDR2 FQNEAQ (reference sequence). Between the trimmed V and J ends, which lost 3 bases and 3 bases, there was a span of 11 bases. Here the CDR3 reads CASSFLGLDTEAFF. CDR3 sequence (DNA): TGTGCCAGCAGCTTTTTGGGGTTGGACACTGAAGCTTTCTTT. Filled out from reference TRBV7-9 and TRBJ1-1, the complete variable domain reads DTGVSQNPRHKITKRGQNVTFRCDPISEHNRLYWYRQTLGQGPEFLTYFQNEAQLEKSRLLSDRFSAERPKGSFSTLEIQRTEQGDSAMYLCASSFLGLDTEAFFGQGTRLTVV.

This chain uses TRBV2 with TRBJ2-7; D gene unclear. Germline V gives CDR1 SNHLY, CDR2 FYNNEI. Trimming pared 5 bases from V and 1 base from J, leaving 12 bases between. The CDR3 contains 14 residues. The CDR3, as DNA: TGTGCCAGCAGTAGAGCGTTAATGTCCTACGAGCAGTACTTC. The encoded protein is CASSRALMSYEQYF.

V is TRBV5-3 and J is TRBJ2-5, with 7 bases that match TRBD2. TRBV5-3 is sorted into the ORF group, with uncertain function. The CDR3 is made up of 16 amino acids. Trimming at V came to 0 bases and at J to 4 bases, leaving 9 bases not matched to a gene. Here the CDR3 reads CARSLGRESPGETQYF. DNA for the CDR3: TGTGCCAGAAGCTTGGGGCGGGAGTCTCCCGGAGAGACCCAGTACTTC.

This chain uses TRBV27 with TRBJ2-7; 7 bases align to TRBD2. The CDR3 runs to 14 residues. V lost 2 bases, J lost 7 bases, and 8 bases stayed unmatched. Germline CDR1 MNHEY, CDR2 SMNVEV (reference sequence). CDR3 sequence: CASSLVGAGEEQYF. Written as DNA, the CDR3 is TGTGCCAGCAGTTTAGTAGGGGCGGGGGAGGAGCAGTACTTC.

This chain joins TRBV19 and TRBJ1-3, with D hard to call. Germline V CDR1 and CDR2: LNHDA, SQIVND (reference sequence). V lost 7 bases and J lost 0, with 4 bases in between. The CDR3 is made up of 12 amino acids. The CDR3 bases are TGTGCCAGTAACGACTCTGGAAACACCATATATTTT. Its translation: CASNDSGNTIYF.

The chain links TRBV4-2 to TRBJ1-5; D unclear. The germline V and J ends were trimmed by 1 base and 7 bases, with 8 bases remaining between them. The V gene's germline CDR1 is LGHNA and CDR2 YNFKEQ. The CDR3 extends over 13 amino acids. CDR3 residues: CASSQVSSQPQHF. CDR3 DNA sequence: TGTGCCAGCAGCCAAGTAAGTAGCCAGCCCCAGCATTTT.

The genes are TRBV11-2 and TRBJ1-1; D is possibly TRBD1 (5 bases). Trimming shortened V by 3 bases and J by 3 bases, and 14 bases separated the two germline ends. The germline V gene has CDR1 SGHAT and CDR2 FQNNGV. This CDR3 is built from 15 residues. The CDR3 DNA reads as TGTGCCAGCAGCTTTAACCGGGACGGGGACACTGAAGCTTTCTTT. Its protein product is CASSFNRDGDTEAFF.